The 5 T cell receptor beta chains listed next were all sequenced from one sample in a study of post-analysis software for immune sequencing data. Broader study findings: Roughly five TRBV segments appeared more often in patients than in controls, and TRBV5-6, TRBV5-1 and TRBV20-1 were among these.

Unique molecular identifiers featured in each of the TCR beta cDNA libraries. Via MiXCR, TCRdb re-called the PCR reads, giving one row per CDR3 protein. The table records around 710,000 distinct CDR3 sequences, 40% to 55% of them present only once. No cognate antigen is known for these TCRs. Sequenced material: blood. These receptors all stem from a girl between 5 and 17 years old with multiple sclerosis.

The rearrangement joins TRBV7-2 to TRBJ2-1; 9 bases agree with TRBD1. The CDR3 runs 15 residues. The V gene end was trimmed by 1 base and the J gene end by 13 bases; junction bases not matched to a gene: 11. Germline V CDR1 and CDR2: SGHTA, FQGNSA. The CDR3 loop is CASSLVNRGLETQFF. CDR3 nucleotides: TGTGCCAGCAGCTTAGTTAACAGGGGGCTAGAGACCCAGTTCTTC.

The V call is TRBV6-9, the J call TRBJ1-2, with D uncertain. CDR3 length: 14 amino acids. The germline V gene encodes CDR1 MNHGY and CDR2 SVAAGI. Between the trimmed V and J ends, which lost 8 bases and 0 bases, there was a span of 13 bases. The CDR3 DNA sequence: TGTGCCAGCGCGGGCGGTGCCGCTAACTATGGCTACACCTTC. Its translation: CASAGGAANYGYTF.

This clonotype was observed a handful of times. V is TRBV28 and J is TRBJ2-7, with TRBD1 matching 7 bases. The trim removed 8 bases at V and 1 base at J, leaving 11 bases unmatched. The CDR3 runs to 15 residues. CDR1 and CDR2 (germline): MDHEN, SYDVKM. The CDR3 DNA is TGTGCCAGCGATGGGGACAGAAACCCTTCCTACGAGCAGTACTTC. Amino acids: CASDGDRNPSYEQYF.

This clonotype has only a few counts. The V call is TRBV20-1, the J call TRBJ1-2; D is uncertain. This CDR3 contains 10 residues. Germline values: CDR1 DFQATT, CDR2 SNEGSKA (reference sequence). The V end was cut by 3 bases, the J end by 7 bases, with 6 bases between. CDR3 DNA sequence: TGCAGTGCTAGTATTGGTGGCTACACCTTC. Protein: CSASIGGYTF.

The rearrangement uses TRBV7-3 and TRBJ2-5, with D perhaps assigned TRBD1 or TRBD2 (5 bases each). Trimming removed 5 bases from V and 2 bases from J, with 15 bases in between. Per the germline V gene, CDR1 is SGHTA and CDR2 is FQGTGA. The CDR3 sequence is 15 residues long. The CDR3 region has the DNA TGTGCCAGCAGCGAAGGGACGCGGAAACAAGAGACCCAGTACTTC. It specifies CASSEGTRKQETQYF.